This T cell receptor (beta chain) was sequenced during a study of T cell repertoires in cytomegalovirus infection. Germline CDR1 reads MDHEN; CDR2 reads SYDVKM. The CDR3 loop spans 15 amino acids. With V trimmed by 7 bases and J by 0 bases, 7 bases remained unmatched. This clonotype was seen a handful of times. TCRdb independently ran MiXCR on the reads; one entry per CDR3 protein. The table records 250,000 to 300,000 distinct CDR3 sequences, roughly 15% of them present only once. The sequenced sample consisted of PBMCs. The chain joins TRBV28 to TRBJ2-7; 9 nucleotides align to TRBD1. The sequence was obtained from a human donor in good health (CMV status not recorded). Some clones in this sample may be carry-over from other donors' samples. CDR3 sequence (DNA): TGTGCCAGCACCGCGGGACAGGGCCTCTCCTACGAGCAGTACTTC. This gives the protein CASTAGQGLSYEQYF.